This T cell receptor (beta chain) is from a study of vaccination and CD4 T cells after COVID-19. Overall study: Once diagnosed, patients had post-COVID samples drawn a median roughly 97 days later (range 35 to 161). As control conditions, cultures were given either a CEFX pool serving as positive control, an HIV-1 Nef pool, or no peptide at all.

With regard to this clonotype: Antigen: not known.

The CDR3 totals 14 residues. Germline assignment: CDR1 MNHEY and CDR2 SMNVEV (reference sequence). The V end was cut by 10 bases, the J end by 0 bases, with 15 bases between. Treatment of the sample: roughly 10-day PBMC culture with coronavirus spike peptide pools or control peptides (ViraFEST assay). With the Oncomine TCR Beta short-read assay, DNA from cultured CD4+ T cells was sequenced. From the PCR reads, TCRdb called clonotypes with MiXCR, one entry per CDR3 protein. Of approximately 16,000 distinct CDR3 sequences listed, around half were seen once; the top ten hold less than 4.5%. Material: CD4+ T cells from blood, cultured in vitro, obtained before SARS-CoV-2 vaccination. The receptor comes from a human donor who had recovered from COVID-19. This chain links TRBV27 with TRBJ1-2; no firm D call. The CDR3 DNA reads as TGTGCCACCCGACGAGCCCTAACTAACTATGGCTACACCTTC. This codes for CATRRALTNYGYTF.